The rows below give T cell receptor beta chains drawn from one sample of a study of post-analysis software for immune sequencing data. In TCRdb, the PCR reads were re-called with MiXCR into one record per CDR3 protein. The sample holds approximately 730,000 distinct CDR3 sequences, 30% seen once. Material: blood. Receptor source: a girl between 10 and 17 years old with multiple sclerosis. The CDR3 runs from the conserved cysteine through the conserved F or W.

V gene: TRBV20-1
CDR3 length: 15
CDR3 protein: CSARTAVDPYNEQFF

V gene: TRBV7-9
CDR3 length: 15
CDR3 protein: CASSLGDRGLGGYTF

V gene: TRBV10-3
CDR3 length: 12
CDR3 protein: CAIRRRGTEAFF

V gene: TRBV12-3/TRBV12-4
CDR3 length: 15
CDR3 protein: CASRPLLRADEKLFF

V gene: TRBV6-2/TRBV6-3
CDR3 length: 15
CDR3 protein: CASSYGLSGANVLTF

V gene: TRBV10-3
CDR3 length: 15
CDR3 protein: CAISDALGRNTEAFF

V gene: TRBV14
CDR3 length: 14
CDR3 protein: CASSQRPGGAGYTF

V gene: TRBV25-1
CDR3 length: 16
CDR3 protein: CASSEAGALAKNIQYF

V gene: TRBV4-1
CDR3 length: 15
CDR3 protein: CASSQGAGVNNEQYF

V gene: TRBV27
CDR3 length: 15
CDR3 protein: CASSLSTGDTYEQYF

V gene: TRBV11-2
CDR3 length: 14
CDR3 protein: CASSLEPGYNEQFF

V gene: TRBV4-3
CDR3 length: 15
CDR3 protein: CASSQDPSGTDTQYF

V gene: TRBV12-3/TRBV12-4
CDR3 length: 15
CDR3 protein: CASSLVAAFLNEQFF

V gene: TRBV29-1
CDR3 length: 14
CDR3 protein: CSVGLFSSYNEQFF

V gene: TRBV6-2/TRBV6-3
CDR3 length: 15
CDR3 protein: CASRMDNTWGNEQFF

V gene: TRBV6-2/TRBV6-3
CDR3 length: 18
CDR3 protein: CASSYSGLAGGSYNEQFF

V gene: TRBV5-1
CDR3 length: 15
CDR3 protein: CASSLAGNRPGERFF

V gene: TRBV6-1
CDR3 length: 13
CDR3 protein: CASTFESSYEQYF

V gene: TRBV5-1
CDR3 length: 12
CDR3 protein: CASRADSYEQDF

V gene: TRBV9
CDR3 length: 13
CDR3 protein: CASSVGMTYEQYF